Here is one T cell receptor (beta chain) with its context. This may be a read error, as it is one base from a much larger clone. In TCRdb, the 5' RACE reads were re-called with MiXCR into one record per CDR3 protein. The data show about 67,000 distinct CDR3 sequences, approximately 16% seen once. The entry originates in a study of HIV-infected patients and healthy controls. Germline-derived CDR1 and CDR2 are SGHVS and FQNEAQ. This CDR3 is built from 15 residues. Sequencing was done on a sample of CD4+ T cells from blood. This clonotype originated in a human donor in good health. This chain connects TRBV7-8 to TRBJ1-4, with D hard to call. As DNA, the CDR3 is TGTGCCAGCAGCTTGGACGGTGCAACTAATGAAGAACTGTTTTTT. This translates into CASSLDGATNEELFF.